One and the same sample provided the 10 T cell receptor beta chains below, sequenced in a study of blood T cell repertoires in COVID-19. Sequencing was performed with immunoSEQ multiplex PCR; in TCRdb, only in-frame clones are kept and a portion is missing. The repertoire includes more than 200,000 clones, approximately 83% of them detected once, and about 4.2% sits in the top ten. The sample taken for sequencing was peripheral blood. The origin of the receptors is a man in his fifties with active or convalescent COVID-19.

This clone was seen just once. The DNA of the CDR3 is TGTGCCAGTAGTGTGACAGGGGCCCAAGAGACCCAGTACTTC. It codes for CASSVTGAQETQYF. This chain links TRBV19 with TRBJ2-5; 8 bases line up with TRBD1. Germline assignment: CDR1 LNHDA and CDR2 SQIVND (reference sequence). Trimming at V came to 5 bases and at J to 1 base, leaving 3 bases not matched to a gene. The length of the CDR3 is 14 residues.

The chain employs TRBV7-2 and TRBJ2-7, with a tentative D call TRBD2 (7 bases). The CDR3 loop spans 16 amino acids. Germline values: CDR1 SGHTA, CDR2 FQGNSA. Trimming pared 1 base from V and 0 bases from J, leaving 13 bases between. CDR3 amino acids: CASSLGGGFSSYEQYF. CDR3 sequence (DNA): TGTGCCAGCAGCTTAGGGGGGGGCTTCAGCTCCTACGAGCAGTACTTC.

The gene calls are TRBV7-2 and TRBJ1-4; the match to TRBD1 covers 9 bases. V trimming: 4 bases; J trimming: 6 bases; junction bases outside the gene matches: 9. The CDR3 is made up of 16 amino acids. In germline, CDR1 is SGHTA, CDR2 FQGNSA. CDR3 sequence reads: CASSSLTGGLYEKLFF. Here the CDR3 DNA reads TGTGCCAGCAGCTCCCTAACAGGGGGCCTATATGAAAAACTGTTTTTT.

V gene TRBV5-6 combines with J gene TRBJ2-7, with 11 bases fitting TRBD2. Trimming took 0 bases from V and 0 from J; bases not matched to a gene: 5. CDR3 size: 17 residues. Germline V gene lookup returns CDR1 SGHDT and CDR2 YYEEEE. CDR3 residues: CASSLVLAGGYSYEQYF. In nucleotides, the CDR3 is TGTGCCAGCAGCTTGGTGTTAGCGGGGGGGTACTCCTACGAGCAGTACTTC.

The chain couples TRBV4-3 to TRBJ1-6; D uncertain. The CDR3 is 18 residues long. Trimming took off 2 bases at V and 1 base at J, with 15 bases between the two ends. Germline-derived CDR1 and CDR2 are LGHNA and YSLEER. CDR3 protein: CASSQLVVGGSYNSPLHF. CDR3 nucleotide sequence: TGCGCCAGCAGCCAATTGGTCGTAGGCGGGTCCTATAATTCACCCCTCCACTTT.

The genes are TRBV27 and TRBJ2-3; possibly TRBD1 for D (6 bases). Germline V CDR1 and CDR2: MNHEY, SMNVEV (reference sequence). The CDR3 length is 15 residues. The ends were cut back, 4 bases at V and 3 bases at J, with 14 bases in the middle. The CDR3 protein is CASSSSPGTTDTQYF. In DNA, the CDR3 is TGTGCCAGCAGTTCCAGTCCCGGGACAACAGATACGCAGTATTTT.

This rearrangement joins TRBV6-5 to TRBJ2-1; D possibly corresponds to TRBD1 (6 bases). The length of the CDR3 is 14 residues. V was cut by 7 bases and J by 1 base, with 11 bases left in between. Germline CDR1 is MNHEY and CDR2 is SVGAGI. CDR3 region: CASNTGISYNEQFF. DNA for the CDR3: TGTGCCAGCAACACAGGGATTTCCTACAATGAGCAGTTCTTC.

The chain joins TRBV5-1 to TRBJ2-3, with D possibly matching TRBD2 (6 bases). Germline values: CDR1 SGHRS, CDR2 YFSETQ. Trimming stripped 0 bases from V and 10 bases from J, with 6 bases between. There are 11 residues in the CDR3. The CDR3 region has the DNA TGCGCCAGCAGCTTGGGACTAGCGCAGTATTTT. Amino acid sequence: CASSLGLAQYF.

This clone has a handful of counts. V and J are TRBV2 and TRBJ2-3; TRBD1 agrees at 8 bases. Per germline, CDR1 SNHLY and CDR2 FYNNEI. Trimming removed 1 base from V and 2 bases from J; junction bases left unmatched: 2. The CDR3 contains 15 residues. CDR3 bases: TGTGCCAGCAGTGAAGGGACAGGGTCCACAGATACGCAGTATTTT. Encoded protein: CASSEGTGSTDTQYF.

The J gene is TRBJ1-5, the V gene TRBV6-2 or TRBV6-3, with D unclear. V dropped 2 bases and J dropped 0 bases, with 8 bases sitting between them. This CDR3 region has 15 residues. Germline CDR1 MNHEY, CDR2 SVGEGT. The CDR3 region is CASSYRQISNQPQHF. CDR3 DNA sequence: TGTGCCAGCAGTTACCGACAAATTAGCAATCAGCCCCAGCATTTT.